Each of the 27 T cell receptor beta chains below was sequenced from the same sample in a study of Graves' ophthalmopathy and Graves' hyperthyroidism. RNA transcripts served as template for amplifying TCR beta CDR3 sequences. First-round RT-PCR used HTBI primers; second-round multiplex PCR followed. From the multiplex PCR reads, TCRdb called clonotypes with MiXCR, one entry per CDR3 protein. Among some 1.1 million distinct CDR3 sequences listed, less than 45% were seen once. Sequencing was performed on peripheral blood or thyroid tissue (not recorded which). The receptors were sampled from an adult man with Graves' hyperthyroidism.

Comments on this clonotype: Given the absence of the conserved phenylalanine or tryptophan at the CDR3 end, a read error is likely. J is TRBJ2-5 and V is TRBV5-1, with D possibly matching TRBD1 (6 bases). V dropped 0 bases and J dropped 4 bases, with 13 bases sitting between them. Germline CDR1 is SGHRS and CDR2 is YFSETQ. The CDR3 has 15 amino acids. This CDR3 reads CASSLAVGAGETQYS. In nucleotides, the CDR3 is TGCGCCAGCAGCTTGGCCGTGGGGGCGGGAGAGACCCAGTACTCC.

This clonotype was seen many times. This chain joins TRBV12-3 or TRBV12-4 and TRBJ1-1, with D possibly matching TRBD1 (5 bases). Trimming removed 4 bases from V and 0 bases from J, with 9 bases in between. This CDR3 is 14 amino acids long. The CDR3 loop is CASSSRVLNTEAFF. DNA of the CDR3: TGTGCCAGCAGTTCCAGGGTTCTGAACACTGAAGCTTTCTTT.

This clonotype showed up many times. The V and J genes are TRBV11-2 and TRBJ1-2; D uncertain. CDR3 length equals 12 residues. Germline V CDR1 and CDR2: SGHAT, FQNNGV. Trimming left V 5 bases short and J 7 bases short, with 11 bases between. CDR3 bases: TGTGCCAGCAGCCCCGCCCGTTTTGGCTACACCTTC. Translating gives CASSPARFGYTF.

This chain joins TRBV20-1 and TRBJ1-5; no firm D call. Trimming cost V 4 bases and J 9 bases, with 16 bases left between them. The CDR3 contains 13 residues. CDR1 is DFQATT and CDR2 is SNEGSKA in the germline V gene (reference sequence). This CDR3 is CSAKSEGHGPQHF. The CDR3 bases are TGCAGTGCTAAGTCCGAGGGCCACGGGCCCCAGCATTTT.

This clonotype was seen more than once but under ten times. The chain links TRBV7-8 to TRBJ2-6; D ambiguous. Trimming cost V 8 bases and J 2 bases, with 10 bases left between them. This CDR3 comprises 14 residues. Germline-derived CDR1 and CDR2 are SGHVS and FQNEAQ. CDR3 DNA sequence: TGTGCCAGCGTCCCCCGGGCTGGGGCCAACGTCCTGACTTTC. Translating gives CASVPRAGANVLTF.

This clonotype was observed at least ten times. This chain connects TRBV27 to TRBJ1-2, with TRBD1 matching over 9 bases. This CDR3 is 13 amino acids long. The V and J ends lost 3 bases and 7 bases, in that order; junction bases with no gene match: 3. Germline loops: CDR1 MNHEY, CDR2 SMNVEV (reference sequence). DNA for the CDR3: TGTGCCAGCAGTTTCACAGGGGGCGGTGGCTACACCTTC. It is translated as CASSFTGGGGYTF.

The chain combines TRBV20-1 with TRBJ2-3, with D unclear. V dropped 0 bases and J dropped 3 bases, with 4 bases sitting between them. Per germline, CDR1 DFQATT and CDR2 SNEGSKA (reference sequence). This CDR3 has 12 amino acids. The CDR3 sequence: CSARDPTDTQYF. CDR3 DNA sequence: TGCAGTGCTAGAGATCCGACAGATACGCAGTATTTT.

V is TRBV11-2 and J is TRBJ1-2; D gene unclear. Germline loops: CDR1 SGHAT, CDR2 FQNNGV. The CDR3 is 12 residues long. Trimming took 6 bases from V and 6 from J, leaving 11 bases between them. CDR3 region: CASSWELNGYTF. The CDR3 DNA reads as TGTGCCAGCAGTTGGGAGTTGAATGGCTACACCTTC. Full variable domain (missing parts from reference TRBV11-2 and TRBJ1-2): EAGVAQSPRYKIIEKRQSVAFWCNPISGHATLYWYQQILGQGPKLLIQFQNNGVVDDSQLPKDRFSAERLKGVDSTLKIQPAKLEDSAVYLCASSWELNGYTFGSGTRLTVV.

This sequence joins TRBV11-1 and TRBJ2-6, with D hard to call. Between the trimmed V and J ends, which lost 3 bases and 0 bases, there was a span of 12 bases. CDR1 and CDR2 from the germline V gene are SGHAT and FQDESV (reference sequence). CDR3 size: 17 residues. CDR3 sequence: CASSFGRLSSGANVLTF. Here the CDR3 DNA reads TGTGCCAGCAGCTTCGGCAGATTAAGCTCTGGGGCCAACGTCCTGACTTTC.

This clonotype came up many times. The V and J genes are TRBV5-1 and TRBJ1-1; D is unresolved. CDR1 and CDR2 (germline): SGHRS, YFSETQ. This CDR3 region has 14 residues. Trimming removed 0 bases at V and 2 bases at J, with 8 bases between. The chain's CDR3 is CASSLELTNTEAFF. In DNA, the CDR3 is TGCGCCAGCAGCTTGGAACTTACCAACACTGAAGCTTTCTTT.

V and J are TRBV7-9 and TRBJ1-1; TRBD1 aligns across 7 bases. The CDR3 extends over 14 amino acids. The V gene end was trimmed by 5 bases and the J gene end by 1 base; junction bases not matched to a gene: 4. Germline V gene lookup returns CDR1 SEHNR and CDR2 FQNEAQ (reference sequence). CDR3: CASSRQGENTEAFF. The CDR3 DNA is TGTGCCAGCAGCCGACAGGGAGAGAACACTGAAGCTTTCTTT.

The genes are TRBV12-3 or TRBV12-4 and TRBJ2-2; D possibly matches TRBD1 or TRBD2 (5 bases each). The ends were cut back, 11 bases at V and 3 bases at J, with 13 bases in the middle. CDR3 length: 13 amino acids. The CDR3 nucleotides read TGTGCCTCGGGGCAAAGGCACACCGGGGAGCTGTTTTTT. It translates to CASGQRHTGELFF.

The chain carries TRBV9 and TRBJ1-2, with 7 nucleotides matching TRBD1. V lost 3 bases, J lost 14 bases, and 13 bases stayed unmatched. Germline CDR1 is SGDLS and CDR2 is YYNGEE. This CDR3 has 13 residues. CDR3 sequence (DNA): TGTGCCAGCAGCGCAGGGGGGGGGTTGCGGGCGACCTTC. Translated: CASSAGGGLRATF.

The CDR3 DNA reads TGTGCCAGCAGCTTTCGGTGTGGGGGGGAAGACGCGCAGTACTTC. Its protein is CASSFRCGGEDAQYF. The V gene is TRBV11-3, the J gene TRBJ2-7; 7 bases align to TRBD2. The J segment lost 9 bases and the V segment lost 3 bases, leaving 14 bases of the junction unmatched. The CDR3 runs 15 residues. Germline assignment: CDR1 SGHNT and CDR2 YENEEA.

The count of this clonotype is one. V is TRBV4-1 and J is TRBJ1-5; D is undetermined. Per germline, CDR1 MGHRA and CDR2 YSYEKL. Trimming removed 0 bases at V and 1 base at J, with 10 bases between. CDR3 size: 16 residues. The chain's CDR3 is CASSQDGRGSNQPQHF. In DNA, the CDR3 is TGCGCCAGCAGCCAAGATGGTCGGGGAAGCAATCAGCCCCAGCATTTT.

This clonotype showed up many times. This chain joins TRBV7-8 and TRBJ1-5; possibly TRBD1 for D (6 bases). Deletions cut 5 bases from V and 4 bases from J, with 12 bases between. Germline CDR1 and CDR2: SGHVS and FQNEAQ. The CDR3 extends over 14 amino acids. The CDR3 sequence is CASSLGTNNQPQHF. CDR3 DNA: TGTGCCAGCAGCCTTGGGACAAATAATCAGCCCCAGCATTTT.

The V and J genes are TRBV7-2 and TRBJ2-7; 10 bases match TRBD2. The CDR3 loop spans 16 amino acids. V shed 5 bases and J 2 bases; nucleotides not matched to a gene: 9. The V gene's germline CDR1 is SGHTA and CDR2 FQGNSA. CDR3 protein: CASSPGTSVKAYEQYF. For the CDR3, the DNA is TGTGCCAGCAGCCCGGGGACTAGCGTCAAGGCCTACGAGCAGTACTTC.

J is TRBJ2-5 and V is TRBV29-1, with D unresolved. CDR1 is SQVTM and CDR2 is ANQGSEA in the germline V gene. There are 13 residues in the CDR3. Trimming pared 3 bases from V and 5 bases from J, leaving 13 bases between. This CDR3 reads CSVDIRAWETQYF. The CDR3 DNA sequence: TGCAGCGTTGATATCCGGGCCTGGGAGACCCAGTACTTC.

This clonotype occurred many times. The chain has TRBV9 and TRBJ1-4; D is unclear. This CDR3 has 17 amino acids. V was cut by 0 bases and J by 0 bases, with 12 bases left in between. CDR1 is SGDLS, CDR2 YYNGEE, per germline. The CDR3 is CASSVDFGGATNEKLFF. CDR3 DNA: TGTGCCAGCAGCGTAGACTTCGGTGGTGCAACTAATGAAAAACTGTTTTTT.

The rearrangement uses TRBV7-6 and TRBJ2-7; D is uncertain. Germline-derived CDR1 and CDR2 are SGHVS and FNYEAQ. This CDR3 has 14 residues. Trimming left V 6 bases short and J 2 bases short, with 14 bases between. CDR3 coding DNA: TGTGCCAGCAGTACCCCCCTTAGGACCTACGAGCAGTACTTC. This encodes CASSTPLRTYEQYF.

For this clonotype: Mismatch with germline at one junction end may stem from a read error. This chain uses TRBV5-1 with TRBJ1-1, with D unclear. Per germline, CDR1 SGHRS and CDR2 YFSETQ. The CDR3 sequence is 15 residues long. The CDR3 sequence is CASSQDPGMNTEAFF. The CDR3 nucleotides are TGTGCCAGCAGCCAAGATCCGGGTATGAACACTGAAGCTTTCTTT.

This clonotype was detected ten times or more. V gene TRBV4-3 combines with J gene TRBJ1-1, with 7 positions matching TRBD1. V lost 1 base, J lost 9 bases, and 8 bases stayed unmatched. The germline V gene has CDR1 LGHNA and CDR2 YSLEER. The CDR3 totals 14 residues. The CDR3 DNA follows: TGCGCCAGCAGCCAAGGACAGGGTGAGACGAAAGCTTTCTTT. Its protein is CASSQGQGETKAFF.

As for this clonotype: Possible read error: a much larger clone is one base away. V gene TRBV29-1 combines with J gene TRBJ1-2, with 7 positions matching TRBD1. Germline trimming cut 6 bases from V and 2 bases from J; bases unmatched to any gene: 12. The germline V gene encodes CDR1 SQVTM and CDR2 ANQGSEA. This CDR3 contains 15 residues. The DNA of the CDR3 is TGCAGCGTGGATCTTAGACAGGGCTACAACTATGGCTACACCTTC. It specifies CSVDLRQGYNYGYTF.

Only a few counts were recorded for this clonotype. The chain couples TRBV7-2 to TRBJ1-1; no definite D call. V was pared by 5 bases and J by 4 bases, with 17 bases between. CDR1 and CDR2 from the germline V gene are SGHTA and FQGNSA. The CDR3 has 15 residues. The CDR3 nucleotides are TGTGCCAGCAGCCCCGAGAGGGAGGGAGGCACTGAAGCTTTCTTT. This encodes CASSPEREGGTEAFF.

This clonotype was recorded once. The V call is TRBV25-1, the J call TRBJ2-4, with D perhaps TRBD1 (5 bases). The CDR3 sequence is 12 residues long. Trimming cost V 3 bases and J 5 bases, with 5 bases left between them. Germline CDR1 reads MGHDK; CDR2 reads SYGVNS. The CDR3 loop reads CASSETENIQYF. CDR3 in DNA: TGTGCCAGCAGTGAGACAGAAAACATTCAGTACTTC. Variable domain in full (rest from reference TRBV25-1 and TRBJ2-4): EADIYQTPRYLVIGTGKKITLECSQTMGHDKMYWYQQDPGMELHLIHYSYGVNSTEKGDLSSESTVSRIRTEHFPLTLESARPSHTSQYLCASSETENIQYFGAGTRLSVL.

This clonotype has just a few counts. The chain recombines TRBV12-3 or TRBV12-4 with TRBJ2-2; no definite D call. The CDR3 extends over 12 amino acids. The V and J ends lost 6 bases and 7 bases respectively, with 9 bases between them. The CDR3 reads CASRVEDGELFF. The CDR3 DNA follows: TGTGCCAGCAGGGTTGAGGACGGGGAGCTGTTTTTT.

This clonotype has ten or more counts. The chain couples TRBV9 to TRBJ1-4; D ambiguous. The CDR3 spans 14 residues. Deletions cut 0 bases from V and 3 bases from J, with 6 bases between. From germline, CDR1 is SGDLS and CDR2 YYNGEE. CDR3 sequence (DNA): TGTGCCAGCAGCGTAGGCCCAGCTAATGAAAAACTGTTTTTT. Protein product: CASSVGPANEKLFF.